Each of the 19 T cell receptor beta chains below was sequenced from the same sample in a study of blood T cell repertoires in COVID-19. Libraries were prepared by immunoSEQ multiplex PCR; TCRdb keeps only in-frame clonotypes and omits some of them. The data show 55,000 to 65,000 clones, roughly 79% seen once. The sequenced sample was peripheral blood. The source of these receptors is a man aged 55 to 69 with acute or convalescent COVID-19.

This clone has a count of ten or more. V gene TRBV7-9 combines with J gene TRBJ1-5; tentatively, D is TRBD1 (5 bases). The V and J ends lost 6 bases and 7 bases respectively, with 16 bases between them. The CDR3 spans 14 residues. The germline gives CDR1 SEHNR, CDR2 FQNEAQ (reference sequence). The CDR3 loop is CASSFFRDKQPQHF. CDR3 coding DNA: TGTGCCAGCAGTTTTTTCAGGGATAAGCAGCCCCAGCATTTT. Full variable domain (rest looked up from reference TRBV7-9 and TRBJ1-5): DTGVSQNPRHKITKRGQNVTFRCDPISEHNRLYWYRQTLGQGPEFLTYFQNEAQLEKSRLLSDRFSAERPKGSFSTLEIQRTEQGDSAMYLCASSFFRDKQPQHFGDGTRLSIL.

CDR3 nucleotide sequence: TGTGCCAGCAGCCCGGGCGGAGCGGGGGGGCATGGTGAGCAGTTCTTC. Its protein product is CASSPGGAGGHGEQFF. V and J are TRBV7-6 and TRBJ2-1, with 10 positions matching TRBD2. CDR3 length: 16 amino acids. Germline V gene sequence: CDR1 SGHVS, CDR2 FNYEAQ. Trimming cost V 5 bases and J 9 bases; bases outside gene matches: 13.

The V gene is TRBV18, the J gene TRBJ1-2; 11 nucleotides line up with TRBD1. Trimming removed 6 bases from V and 0 bases from J; junction bases left unmatched: 6. This CDR3 is 16 amino acids long. Germline values: CDR1 KGHSH, CDR2 LQKENI. The CDR3 reads CASSHGQGASNYGYTF. The CDR3, as DNA: TGTGCCAGCTCCCACGGACAGGGGGCGTCTAACTATGGCTACACCTTC. Based on the CDR3 plus reference TRBV18 and TRBJ1-2, the full variable domain is NAGVMQNPRHLVRRRGQEARLRCSPMKGHSHVYWYRQLPEEGLKFMVYLQKENIIDESGMPKERFSAEFPKEGPSILRIQQVVRGDSAAYFCASSHGQGASNYGYTFGSGTRLTVV.

In this sample, this clone turned up once. V and J are TRBV19 and TRBJ1-1; D is undetermined. CDR1 and CDR2 from the germline V gene are LNHDA and SQIVND (reference sequence). V was shortened by 5 bases and J by 4 bases, with 17 bases between the two germline ends. The CDR3 sequence is 15 residues long. The CDR3 here is CASSSNPGSVTEAFF. CDR3 nucleotide sequence: TGTGCCAGTAGTTCGAACCCGGGGTCTGTCACTGAAGCTTTCTTT.

J is TRBJ2-2 and V is TRBV4-1; a weak D match, TRBD2 (7 bases). Deletions cut 2 bases from V and 3 bases from J, with 13 bases between. Per germline, CDR1 MGHRA and CDR2 YSYEKL. The CDR3 length is 16 residues. The CDR3 DNA is TGCGCCAGCAGCCAATTCGGGGGGCTGGACACCGGGGAGCTGTTTTTT. Encoded protein: CASSQFGGLDTGELFF.

V usage is TRBV4-1 and J usage is TRBJ2-7; a weak D match, TRBD1 (5 bases). In germline, CDR1 is MGHRA, CDR2 YSYEKL. The CDR3 covers 14 residues. Trimming cost V 4 bases and J 0 bases, with 10 bases left between them. CDR3 in DNA: TGCGCCAGCAGCCGAGACAGTGTCTCCTACGAGCAGTACTTC. Translated: CASSRDSVSYEQYF.

The rearrangement uses TRBV7-9 and TRBJ2-5; TRBD2 aligns across 7 bases. Trimming cost V 0 bases and J 3 bases; bases outside gene matches: 16. CDR1 is SEHNR and CDR2 is FQNEAQ in the germline V gene (reference sequence). The CDR3 is made up of 19 amino acids. This CDR3 is CASSLAQLAFSLFKETQYF. The CDR3 DNA reads as TGTGCCAGCAGCTTAGCGCAACTAGCGTTCTCATTGTTTAAAGAGACCCAGTACTTC.

The rearrangement joins TRBV7-9 to TRBJ1-2, with a weak D call TRBD1 (5 bases). CDR3 length: 16 amino acids. With 4 bases removed from V and 6 bases from J, the gap between germline ends came to 21 bases. The germline V gene has CDR1 SEHNR and CDR2 FQNEAQ (reference sequence). The CDR3 loop reads CASSSYESGGVDGYTF. The DNA of the CDR3 is TGTGCCAGCAGCTCTTACGAGTCGGGGGGAGTGGATGGCTACACCTTC.

The rearrangement links TRBV6-5 to TRBJ1-1, with D possibly being TRBD1 (6 bases). V gave up 6 bases and J gave up 6 bases, with 14 bases separating them. Per germline, CDR1 MNHEY and CDR2 SVGAGI. This CDR3 contains 13 residues. The CDR3 sequence is CASRQGQIPEAFF. The CDR3 nucleotides read TGTGCCAGCAGGCAAGGACAGATCCCTGAAGCTTTCTTT.

This sequence joins TRBV24-1 and TRBJ2-1; possible D gene TRBD2, 7 bases. V lost 3 bases, J lost 0 bases, and 17 bases lay in between. The CDR3 is 18 residues long. Germline V gene lookup returns CDR1 KGHDR and CDR2 SFDVKD. The CDR3 loop is CATSDPQGAGSSYNEQFF. The CDR3 DNA is TGTGCCACCAGTGATCCACAGGGAGCGGGGAGCTCCTACAATGAGCAGTTCTTC.

The V and J genes are TRBV27 and TRBJ1-6; tentative D call: TRBD1 (5 bases). The ends were cut back, 4 bases at V and 6 bases at J, with 13 bases in the middle. There are 15 residues in the CDR3. Germline loops: CDR1 MNHEY, CDR2 SMNVEV (reference sequence). DNA of the CDR3: TGTGCCAGCAGTTCAGACAGCTTTGGTAATTCACCCCTCCACTTT. This gives the protein CASSSDSFGNSPLHF.

V and J are TRBV5-5 and TRBJ2-2; 11 bases agree with TRBD2. Trimming took 5 bases from V and 4 from J; bases not matched to a gene: 13. The CDR3 covers 18 residues. Germline V gene data show CDR1 as SGHKS and CDR2 as YYEKEE (reference sequence). This CDR3 reads CASRTQAPSGGSTGELFF. CDR3 nucleotide sequence: TGTGCCAGCAGGACCCAAGCTCCTAGCGGGGGGTCCACCGGGGAGCTGTTTTTT. The whole variable domain, filled in from reference TRBV5-5 and TRBJ2-2, reads DAGVTQSPTHLIKTRGQQVTLRCSPISGHKSVSWYQQVLGQGPQFIFQYYEKEERGRGNFPDRFSARQFPNYSSELNVNALLLGDSALYLCASRTQAPSGGSTGELFFGEGSRLTVL.

V is TRBV29-1 and J is TRBJ1-2, with 8 bases aligning to TRBD1. With 4 bases clipped from V and 7 bases from J, the junction kept 5 bases outside the gene matches. This CDR3 spans 12 amino acids. Germline CDR1 SQVTM, CDR2 ANQGSEA. CDR3 sequence: CSVGTGSGGYTF. The DNA of the CDR3 is TGCAGCGTTGGGACAGGGTCCGGTGGCTACACCTTC.

The chain employs TRBV6-5 and TRBJ1-6; D unclear. CDR3 length: 14 residues. V was cut by 8 bases and J by 10 bases, with 18 bases left in between. Per the germline V gene, CDR1 is MNHEY and CDR2 is SVGAGI. CDR3 sequence (DNA): TGTGCCAGCTTATCGGAGGGTGAACGATCACCCCTCCACTTT. Protein sequence: CASLSEGERSPLHF.

V gene TRBV5-4 combines with J gene TRBJ1-2; no reliable D call. Trimming cost V 3 bases and J 0 bases, with 12 bases left between them. Germline V gives CDR1 SGHNT, CDR2 YYREEE (reference sequence). The CDR3 is 15 amino acids. The CDR3 region has the DNA TGTGCCAGCAGCTCCTTCTCAGGCACTAACTATGGCTACACCTTC. It codes for CASSSFSGTNYGYTF.

The chain recombines TRBV5-1 with TRBJ2-5; D is unclear. V dropped 1 base and J dropped 3 bases, with 7 bases sitting between them. This CDR3 spans 13 amino acids. CDR1 and CDR2 (germline): SGHRS, YFSETQ. The CDR3 nucleotides read TGCGCCAGCAGCTTGTCCGTCGAAGAGACCCAGTACTTC. It codes for CASSLSVEETQYF.

This clone qualifies as medium-sized. The genes are TRBV9 and TRBJ2-7, with a possible D match to TRBD1 (5 bases). CDR3 length equals 14 residues. V dropped 0 bases and J dropped 7 bases, with 14 bases sitting between them. Germline V gene lookup returns CDR1 SGDLS and CDR2 YYNGEE. Here the CDR3 DNA reads TGTGCCAGCAGCGTAGATCACAGCCAGGGAGAGCAGTACTTC. Protein: CASSVDHSQGEQYF.

This clone occurred a few times. The J gene is TRBJ1-4, the V gene TRBV10-3; D gene unclear. The germline V gene encodes CDR1 ENHRY and CDR2 SYGVKD. Trimming left V 0 bases short and J 2 bases short, with 7 bases between. The CDR3 covers 15 residues. CDR3 region: CAISESRETNEKLFF. As DNA, the CDR3 is TGTGCCATCAGTGAGTCGCGCGAGACTAATGAAAAACTGTTTTTT.

The J gene is TRBJ2-3, the V gene TRBV29-1; 11 bases fit TRBD1. J gave up 5 bases and V 2 bases, and 6 bases lay outside the gene matches. The CDR3 runs 15 residues. CDR1 SQVTM and CDR2 ANQGSEA come from the germline V gene. The CDR3 DNA reads as TGCAGCGTTGAACCCGGGACAGGGGGGGTAGATACGCAGTATTTT. This encodes CSVEPGTGGVDTQYF.